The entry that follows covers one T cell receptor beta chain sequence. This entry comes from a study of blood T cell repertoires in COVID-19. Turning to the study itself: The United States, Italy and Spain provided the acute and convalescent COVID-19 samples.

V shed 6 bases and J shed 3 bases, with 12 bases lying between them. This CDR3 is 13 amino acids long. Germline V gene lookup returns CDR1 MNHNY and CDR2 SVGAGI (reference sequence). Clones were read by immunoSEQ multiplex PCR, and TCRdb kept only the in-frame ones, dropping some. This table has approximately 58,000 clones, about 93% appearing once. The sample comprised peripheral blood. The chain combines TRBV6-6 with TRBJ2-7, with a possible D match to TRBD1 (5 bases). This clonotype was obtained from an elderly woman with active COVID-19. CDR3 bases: TGTGCCAGCAGCCGCGGACACCGCTACGAGCAGTACGTC. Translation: CASSRGHRYEQYV.